This is a list of T cell receptor beta chains from one sample in a study of PD-L1 blockade in urothelial cancer. The method was immunoSEQ multiplex PCR; TCRdb's version includes in-frame clones alone and lacks a portion of them. This sample yields approximately 100,000 clones, of which approximately 85% are seen a single time; about 2.2% belongs to the top ten. Sequenced material: PBMCs, taken around atezolizumab (anti-PD-L1) treatment. These receptors all stem from a man aged 45-65 years with urothelial cancer. CDR3s include the opening cysteine and the closing phenylalanine or tryptophan. Fields, in order: V gene, D gene, J gene, clone size, CDR3 DNA, CDR3 protein. A D gene is named only where the DNA matches it firmly. Only some rows state a clone size, as once, few, many or a class for expanded clones.

TRBV13	TRBD1	TRBJ2-7	-	TGTGCCAGCAGCACCAGACAGGGATTCTACGAGCAGTACTTC	CASSTRQGFYEQYF
TRBV5-8	-	TRBJ2-7	-	TGTGCCAGCAGCTTGGCCGCCAGTAACTACGAGCAGTACTTC	CASSLAASNYEQYF
TRBV5-4	TRBD2	TRBJ2-1	-	TGTGCCAGCAGCCCGTTAGCGGGAAACGCCTACAATGAGCAGTTCTTC	CASSPLAGNAYNEQFF
TRBV7-2	TRBD2	TRBJ2-3	-	TGTGCCAGCCGTAATGGGCGTCTAGCGGGTGGTTCAGATACGCAGTATTTT	CASRNGRLAGGSDTQYF
TRBV7-3	TRBD1	TRBJ1-1	-	TGTGCCAGCAGCGATAGGGGCGGGACAGGGCCCACTGAAGCTTTCTTT	CASSDRGGTGPTEAFF
TRBV5-1	TRBD1	TRBJ1-3	-	TGCGCCAGCAGCTCGGCGGGACAGCTTTCTGGAAACACCATATATTTT	CASSSAGQLSGNTIYF
TRBV9	-	TRBJ2-5	-	TGTGCCAGCAGCGAGGGGATTAGGAAAGAGACCCAGTACTTC	CASSEGIRKETQYF
TRBV28	TRBD2	TRBJ2-7	few	TGTGCCAGCAGTTCACCCTTTACTAGCGGGAGACCCTACGAGCAGTACTTC	CASSSPFTSGRPYEQYF
TRBV29-1	-	TRBJ2-5	-	TGCAGCGTTGGGGAGGATTACAGAGAGACCCAGTACTTC	CSVGEDYRETQYF
TRBV28	-	TRBJ1-4	-	TGTGCCAGCAGTTCCGCCGCTGGCCGTCTTGAAAAACTGTTTTTT	CASSSAAGRLEKLFF
TRBV5-1	TRBD2	TRBJ2-7	-	TGCGCCAGCAGGCAGAACCGGACTAGCGGGCCGGGGAAGCAGTACTTC	CASRQNRTSGPGKQYF
TRBV9	TRBD2	TRBJ2-1	-	TGTGCCAGCAGCCCACCTAGCGGGAGGGCCTCCTACAATGAGCAGTTCTTC	CASSPPSGRASYNEQFF
TRBV5-1	TRBD1	TRBJ2-7	-	TGCGCCAGCAGCGTGACAGGGGACTCCTACGAGCAGTACTTC	CASSVTGDSYEQYF
TRBV7-3	-	TRBJ2-7	medium-sized	TGTGCCAGCAGCTTAACCGACGGGTTCCGCTCCTACGAGCAGTACTTC	CASSLTDGFRSYEQYF
TRBV10-3	-	TRBJ1-1	many	TGTGCCACCTGGTCTAATTCCGCTGAAGCTTTCTTT	CATWSNSAEAFF
TRBV5-6	-	TRBJ1-3	-	TGTGCCAGCAGAAAGCGAGACTCTGGAAACACCATATATTTT	CASRKRDSGNTIYF
TRBV27	-	TRBJ2-3	-	TGTGCCACCCGGTGGGGAGACACAGATACGCAGTATTTT	CATRWGDTDTQYF
TRBV19	-	TRBJ2-7	once	TGTGCCAGCGCCCCGGAGGGGTTCGTGGACGAGCAGTACTTC	CASAPEGFVDEQYF
TRBV9	-	TRBJ1-4	-	TGTGCCAGCAGCGTTTACGGGGGGCCGCTGTTTTTT	CASSVYGGPLFF
TRBV30	-	TRBJ1-1	-	TGTGCCTGGAGTCGTGGGAGGGAAGTCTCTGAAGCTTTCTTT	CAWSRGREVSEAFF
TRBV30	TRBD2	TRBJ2-7	-	TGTGCCTGGAGTGTCTTGATAGCGGGAAGGGACGAGCAGTACTTC	CAWSVLIAGRDEQYF